The 23 T cell receptor beta chains reported below all come from one sample, sequenced in a study of cytomegalovirus exposure and HLA in healthy donors. PCR involved 60 Vbeta and 13 Jbeta primers. The method was immunoSEQ multiplex PCR; TCRdb's version includes in-frame clones alone and lacks a portion of them. The sample has around 130,000 clones; around 81% are singletons. The sequencing sample was made of PBMCs. Receptors originate from a woman between 45 and 65 years old in good health and CMV-seronegative.

The J gene is TRBJ2-3, the V gene TRBV4-1, with 9 bases identical to TRBD2. CDR1 and CDR2 (germline): MGHRA, YSYEKL. The V segment lost 4 bases and the J segment 2 bases; nucleotides outside the gene matches: 10. The CDR3 loop spans 17 amino acids. In DNA form, the CDR3 reads TGCGCCAGCAGCCTCCTAGCGGGACTATCTTACACAGATACGCAGTATTTT. It is translated as CASSLLAGLSYTDTQYF.

There are a few counts of this clone. The J gene is TRBJ1-1, the V gene TRBV19; D might be TRBD1 (5 bases). Trimming took 5 bases from V and 3 from J, leaving 19 bases between them. Germline V gene data show CDR1 as LNHDA and CDR2 as SQIVND (reference sequence). The CDR3 runs 16 residues. The CDR3: CASSPGVGGSDTEAFF. The CDR3, as DNA: TGTGCCAGTAGTCCCGGTGTCGGGGGTAGTGACACTGAAGCTTTCTTT.

The chain combines TRBV7-9 with TRBJ2-2; 9 bases match TRBD1. The CDR3 consists of 16 residues. Trimming took 5 bases from V and 4 from J; bases not matched to a gene: 8. CDR1 SEHNR and CDR2 FQNEAQ come from the germline V gene (reference sequence). The CDR3 coding sequence is TGTGCCAGCAGCCCCTGGACAGGGGCCTTCACCGGGGAGCTGTTTTTT. Translated: CASSPWTGAFTGELFF.

This clone came up a few times. This rearrangement joins TRBV20-1 to TRBJ2-5; weak D call: TRBD2 (6 bases). From germline, CDR1 is DFQATT and CDR2 SNEGSKA (reference sequence). CDR3 size: 11 residues. CDR3 coding DNA: TGCAGCCGCGGGACCCCAGAGACCCAGTACTTC. It yields the protein CSRGTPETQYF.

The gene calls are TRBV7-2 and TRBJ2-4; tentatively, D is TRBD2 (5 bases). Germline CDR1 is SGHTA and CDR2 is FQGNSA. CDR3 length equals 16 residues. Trimming took 2 bases from V and 0 from J, leaving 11 bases between them. The CDR3 DNA sequence: TGTGCCAGCAGCTTATTGGTAGCGATAGCCAAAAACATTCAGTACTTC. This gives the protein CASSLLVAIAKNIQYF.

This chain uses TRBV27 with TRBJ2-1; D gene uncertain. V was trimmed by 6 bases and J by 0 bases, leaving 9 bases between them. Per germline, CDR1 MNHEY and CDR2 SMNVEV (reference sequence). The CDR3 length is 14 residues. The CDR3 nucleotides are TGTGCCAGCAGGCCCTTGAGCTCCTACAATGAGCAGTTCTTC. It encodes CASRPLSSYNEQFF.

This clone was seen more than once but under ten times. This chain connects TRBV6-5 to TRBJ1-2, with D perhaps TRBD1 (6 bases). Between the trimmed V and J ends, which lost 8 bases and 1 base, there was a span of 14 bases. Germline CDR1 reads MNHEY; CDR2 reads SVGAGI. This CDR3 comprises 14 residues. Here the CDR3 DNA reads TGTGCCAGCGCTACGGCAGGGGTTAACTATGGCTACACCTTC. This sequence encodes CASATAGVNYGYTF.

The rearrangement joins TRBV5-8 to TRBJ1-5; 7 nucleotides align to TRBD1. Unmatched junction bases numbered 11, after V lost 5 bases and J lost 6 bases. The germline gives CDR1 SGHTS, CDR2 YDEGEE. The CDR3 sequence is 15 residues long. The CDR3 region has the DNA TGTGCCAGCAGTCAGACAGGGATAGGGGGTCAGCCCCAGCATTTT. Translated, it gives CASSQTGIGGQPQHF.

This chain joins TRBV21-1 and TRBJ2-3; the D call in the table, TRBD1, was not verified against the DNA. TRBV21-1 is deemed a pseudogene. The CDR3 covers 19 residues. CDR3 sequence (DNA): TGTGCCAGCAGCAATGAGCCCGCAGGGTTATACTTCGCCACAGATACGCAGTATTTT. This gives the protein CASSNEPAGLYFATDTQYF.

V gene TRBV12-5 combines with J gene TRBJ1-5, with unresolved D. The CDR3 loop spans 14 amino acids. Germline V gives CDR1 LGHNT, CDR2 FRNRAP. Trimming removed 6 bases at V and 4 bases at J, with 13 bases between. The CDR3 reads CASGDGRENQPQHF. The DNA for the CDR3 is TGTGCTAGTGGAGACGGACGGGAAAATCAGCCCCAGCATTTT.

The chain links TRBV5-1 to TRBJ1-1; weak D call: TRBD1 (6 bases). The CDR3 consists of 13 residues. Germline CDR1 and CDR2: SGHRS and YFSETQ. V dropped 4 bases and J dropped 3 bases, with 10 bases sitting between them. This CDR3 is CASSPGGHTEAFF. The CDR3 DNA reads TGCGCCAGCAGCCCCGGGGGGCACACTGAAGCTTTCTTT.

The V gene is TRBV11-3, the J gene TRBJ1-5; possible D gene TRBD1, 5 bases. CDR3 length equals 15 residues. Germline CDR1 and CDR2: SGHNT and YENEEA. Trimming pared 2 bases from V and 4 bases from J, leaving 12 bases between. CDR3: CASSLFDSPNQPQHF. The DNA for the CDR3 is TGTGCCAGCAGCTTATTCGACAGTCCTAATCAGCCCCAGCATTTT.

This chain links TRBV27 with TRBJ1-1, with unresolved D. This CDR3 is 13 amino acids long. V shed 6 bases and J shed 2 bases, with 10 bases lying between them. Germline V gene data show CDR1 as MNHEY and CDR2 as SMNVEV (reference sequence). In DNA, the CDR3 is TGTGCCAGCAGCGAGGGTTTTAACACTGAAGCTTTCTTT. Translation gives CASSEGFNTEAFF.

The J gene is TRBJ2-2, the V gene TRBV21-1; the tabulated D call, TRBD1, remains unverified against the DNA. TRBV21-1 is reported as a pseudogene. This CDR3 contains 10 residues. The CDR3 sequence is CARGLGELFF. The DNA of the CDR3 is TGTGCGAGGGGGCTCGGGGAGCTGTTTTTT.

The chain employs TRBV18 and TRBJ2-7; D is unclear. V was clipped by 3 bases and J by 2 bases, with 2 bases between them. The V gene's germline CDR1 is KGHSH and CDR2 LQKENI. This CDR3 is 11 amino acids long. Here the CDR3 reads CASSPAYEQYF. The DNA for the CDR3 is TGTGCCAGCTCACCCGCCTACGAGCAGTACTTC.

The chain uses TRBV19 and TRBJ1-1, with TRBD1 as a possible D gene (6 bases). The CDR3 loop spans 13 amino acids. Germline V gene lookup returns CDR1 LNHDA and CDR2 SQIVND (reference sequence). V was shortened by 7 bases and J by 4 bases, with 13 bases between the two germline ends. CDR3 sequence (DNA): TGTGCCAGTACCCTGGGGGGGGCCACTGAAGCTTTCTTT. Protein sequence: CASTLGGATEAFF.

The chain couples TRBV6-5 to TRBJ1-2, with TRBD1 matching 10 bases. The CDR3 runs to 16 residues. With V trimmed by 0 bases and J by 4 bases, 5 bases remained unmatched. Germline V gene data show CDR1 as MNHEY and CDR2 as SVGAGI. The DNA for the CDR3 is TGTGCCAGCAGTTACTCCCCGACAGGGGGCGGCTATGGCTACACCTTC. Amino acid sequence: CASSYSPTGGGYGYTF.

The V and J genes are TRBV9 and TRBJ1-2, with D tentatively TRBD1 (6 bases). Germline values: CDR1 SGDLS, CDR2 YYNGEE. Trimming left V 0 bases short and J 7 bases short, with 19 bases between. The CDR3 extends over 16 amino acids. CDR3 DNA: TGTGCCAGCAGCGTAGATACTCGGACAGTAGGAGCTGGCTACACCTTC. Translated, it gives CASSVDTRTVGAGYTF. Supplemented by reference TRBV9 and TRBJ1-2, the full variable domain reads DSGVTQTPKHLITATGQRVTLRCSPRSGDLSVYWYQQSLDQGLQFLIQYYNGEERAKGNILERFSAQQFPDLHSELNLSSLELGDSALYFCASSVDTRTVGAGYTFGSGTRLTVV.

The gene calls are TRBV13 and TRBJ2-7; TRBD1 might be the D (6 bases). CDR1 is PRHDT and CDR2 is FYEKMQ in the germline V gene (reference sequence). V was clipped by 5 bases and J by 5 bases, with 19 bases between them. The CDR3 has 15 residues. The CDR3 sequence: CASSPPDSSSHEQYF. Written as DNA, the CDR3 is TGTGCCAGCAGCCCCCCGGACAGCTCCTCTCACGAGCAGTACTTC.

This rearrangement joins TRBV7-8 to TRBJ1-3; 10 bases are shared with TRBD1. V shed 5 bases and J 4 bases; nucleotides not matched to a gene: 5. There are 15 residues in the CDR3. Germline CDR1 and CDR2: SGHVS and FQNEAQ. The CDR3 region has the DNA TGTGCCAGCAGCCTCGACAGGGGGCCAGGAAACACCATATATTTT. Protein product: CASSLDRGPGNTIYF.

The CDR3 here is CASLPTGNSNQPQHF. Written as DNA, the CDR3 is TGTGCCAGCCTCCCTACGGGGAATAGCAATCAGCCCCAGCATTTT. The chain combines TRBV27 with TRBJ1-5; D unclear. Germline lookup yields CDR1 MNHEY and CDR2 SMNVEV (reference sequence). Trimming took 8 bases from V and 0 from J, leaving 14 bases between them. CDR3 length: 15 residues.

This clone appeared once. The CDR3 bases are TGTGCCAGCAGTCCCCCCCCCGGGACAGGGTTTGGCTACACCTTC. It is translated as CASSPPPGTGFGYTF. V gene TRBV28 combines with J gene TRBJ1-2; 9 bases are shared with TRBD1. The junction had 11 bases not matched to a gene; V was cut back by 5 bases and J by 7 bases. CDR3 length equals 15 residues. CDR1 and CDR2 from the germline V gene are MDHEN and SYDVKM.

This chain links TRBV19 with TRBJ1-1; a possible D gene is TRBD1 (6 bases). The V gene lost 4 bases and the J gene lost 1 base, with 10 bases spanning the gap. The CDR3 consists of 14 residues. Germline V lookup: CDR1 LNHDA, CDR2 SQIVND (reference sequence). For the CDR3, the DNA is TGTGCCAGTAGTACTACAGGGTCGAACACTGAAGCTTTCTTT. It codes for CASSTTGSNTEAFF.